This is a list of T cell receptor beta chains from one sample in a study of human T cells and chemical hapten exposure. Each CDR3 protein is one row after TCRdb ran MiXCR on the RACE reads. The table shows some 110,000 distinct CDR3 sequences, with approximately 11% occurring only once. Sequencing was performed on whole blood, taken in connection with sensitization to the hapten diphenylcyclopropenone (DPC). The receptors stem from a woman aged 50 to 60 with alopecia areata. Some clones in this sample may be carry-over from other donors' samples. Both conserved end residues are part of each CDR3. The order of the fields is J gene, clone size, V gene, D gene, CDR3 DNA, CDR3 protein. The D gene is left open where the match is weak. Clone size appears in some rows only: once, few, many, or a class for an expanded clone.

j_gene: TRBJ2-1
abundance: -
v_gene: TRBV7-2
d_gene: -
CDR3nt: TGTGCCAGCAGCTTAGGGGCAGGGAGGAATGAGCAGTTCTTC
CDR3aa: CASSLGAGRNEQFF

j_gene: TRBJ2-3
abundance: many
v_gene: TRBV3-1
d_gene: -
CDR3nt: TGTGCCAGCAGCCAAACAGATACGCAGTATTTT
CDR3aa: CASSQTDTQYF

j_gene: TRBJ1-3
abundance: -
v_gene: TRBV20-1
d_gene: -
CDR3nt: TGCAGTGCTAGGCAAAGCGGGGGTTCTGGAAACACCATATATTTT
CDR3aa: CSARQSGGSGNTIYF

j_gene: TRBJ2-7
abundance: few
v_gene: TRBV4-2
d_gene: TRBD2
CDR3nt: TGTGCCAGCAGCCAAGGGACTAGCAACGAGCAGTACTTC
CDR3aa: CASSQGTSNEQYF

j_gene: TRBJ1-3
abundance: few
v_gene: TRBV29-1
d_gene: -
CDR3nt: TGCAGCGTTGAAGTCAGAGGCTCTGGAAACACCATATATTTT
CDR3aa: CSVEVRGSGNTIYF

j_gene: TRBJ1-5
abundance: few
v_gene: TRBV28
d_gene: -
CDR3nt: TGTGCCAGCAGCTCCTACAAGCAGGGGAATCAGCCCCAGCATTTT
CDR3aa: CASSSYKQGNQPQHF

j_gene: TRBJ2-3
abundance: -
v_gene: TRBV10-3
d_gene: -
CDR3nt: TGTGCCATCAGACAGGGAAGCACAGATACGCAGTATTTT
CDR3aa: CAIRQGSTDTQYF

j_gene: TRBJ2-7
abundance: many
v_gene: TRBV12-3/TRBV12-4
d_gene: -
CDR3nt: TGTGCCAGCAGTCCCCAACGTAGGGGTTATGGGTACGAGCAGTACTTC
CDR3aa: CASSPQRRGYGYEQYF

j_gene: TRBJ2-2
abundance: few
v_gene: TRBV6-2/TRBV6-3
d_gene: -
CDR3nt: TGTGCCAGCAGTTATAATGAGAACACCGGGGAGCTGTTTTTT
CDR3aa: CASSYNENTGELFF

j_gene: TRBJ2-1
abundance: -
v_gene: TRBV28
d_gene: TRBD2
CDR3nt: TGTGCCAGCAGTTTATTCCGGGCTAGCGGGAGTTCGTTCTTC
CDR3aa: CASSLFRASGSSFF

j_gene: TRBJ2-1
abundance: few
v_gene: TRBV11-2
d_gene: -
CDR3nt: TGTGCCAGCAGCCCCGCGGGGCCTCAGAATGAGCAGTTCTTC
CDR3aa: CASSPAGPQNEQFF

j_gene: TRBJ2-7
abundance: few
v_gene: TRBV6-1
d_gene: -
CDR3nt: TGTGCCAGCACCCTAGGTCTCGGGGAGCAGTACTTC
CDR3aa: CASTLGLGEQYF

j_gene: TRBJ1-4
abundance: -
v_gene: TRBV25-1
d_gene: -
CDR3nt: TGTGCCAGCAGTGTGGGGGCATCGGGTGAAAAACTGTTTTTT
CDR3aa: CASSVGASGEKLFF

j_gene: TRBJ2-1
abundance: -
v_gene: TRBV7-3
d_gene: TRBD2
CDR3nt: TGTGCCAGCAGCTTAAGCGGTAGCGGGGGGGCTCTAAATGAGCAGTTCTTC
CDR3aa: CASSLSGSGGALNEQFF

j_gene: TRBJ2-7
abundance: -
v_gene: TRBV6-5
d_gene: TRBD2
CDR3nt: TGTGCCAGCAGTTACTCCGCTAGCGGGGTAACCTACGAGCAGTACTTC
CDR3aa: CASSYSASGVTYEQYF

j_gene: TRBJ2-7
abundance: -
v_gene: TRBV20-1
d_gene: TRBD2
CDR3nt: TGCAGTGCTAGAGATGGAACGCGCCAGCGGGGGGACGAGCAGTACTTC
CDR3aa: CSARDGTRQRGDEQYF

j_gene: TRBJ2-1
abundance: -
v_gene: TRBV12-5
d_gene: TRBD1
CDR3nt: TGTGCTAGTGGGGAAAGGGACAGGGCGTACAATGAGCAGTTCTTC
CDR3aa: CASGERDRAYNEQFF

j_gene: TRBJ2-7
abundance: few
v_gene: TRBV29-1
d_gene: TRBD1
CDR3nt: TGCAGCGTCACGACAGGGGACTACGAGCAGTACTTC
CDR3aa: CSVTTGDYEQYF

j_gene: TRBJ2-3
abundance: many
v_gene: TRBV29-1
d_gene: -
CDR3nt: TGCAGCGTTGAGTCTGGGGCGGGAGATACGCAGTATTTT
CDR3aa: CSVESGAGDTQYF

j_gene: TRBJ1-1
abundance: few
v_gene: TRBV20-1
d_gene: -
CDR3nt: TGCAGTGCTAGTCAAGGGTTGATCGTCACTGAAGCTTTCTTT
CDR3aa: CSASQGLIVTEAFF

j_gene: TRBJ1-2
abundance: -
v_gene: TRBV2
d_gene: -
CDR3nt: TGTGCCAGCATCGCGGAGTACTATGGCTACACCTTC
CDR3aa: CASIAEYYGYTF

j_gene: TRBJ2-2
abundance: -
v_gene: TRBV20-1
d_gene: -
CDR3nt: TGCAGTCTATTGGGGGGCGTCACCGGGGAGCTGTTTTTT
CDR3aa: CSLLGGVTGELFF

j_gene: TRBJ2-7
abundance: few
v_gene: TRBV3-1
d_gene: -
CDR3nt: TGTGCCAGCAGCCCAGCAGAAGGGACGGGGTACGAGCAGTACTTC
CDR3aa: CASSPAEGTGYEQYF

j_gene: TRBJ2-3
abundance: -
v_gene: TRBV20-1
d_gene: -
CDR3nt: TGCAGTGCTAGGCCAGATACGCAGTATTTT
CDR3aa: CSARPDTQYF

j_gene: TRBJ2-7
abundance: many
v_gene: TRBV7-2
d_gene: -
CDR3nt: TGTGCCAGCAGCCCCGGGTCGGGCCGATCCTACGAGCAGTACTTC
CDR3aa: CASSPGSGRSYEQYF

j_gene: TRBJ2-7
abundance: many
v_gene: TRBV20-1
d_gene: TRBD1
CDR3nt: TGCAGTGCGCCGCCGGGACAGGGGGCTCGGGAGCAGTACTTC
CDR3aa: CSAPPGQGAREQYF

j_gene: TRBJ2-7
abundance: few
v_gene: TRBV29-1
d_gene: -
CDR3nt: TGCAGCGTTGTAGGAGCGCAGGAGCAGTACTTC
CDR3aa: CSVVGAQEQYF

j_gene: TRBJ2-7
abundance: few
v_gene: TRBV12-3/TRBV12-4
d_gene: TRBD1
CDR3nt: TGTGCCAGCAGTGCGGGACAGGGGGCTTCCTACGAGCAGTACTTC
CDR3aa: CASSAGQGASYEQYF